This T cell receptor beta chain was documented in a study of blood T cell repertoires in COVID-19. At the level of the study: Samples came from the United States, Italy and Spain, spanning acute and convalescent COVID-19.

As originally analysed: Reference gene primer amplification gave estimated nucleated cell counts. Generated by immunoSEQ multiplex PCR, the TCRdb table keeps only in-frame clones and is missing some. Clone size and the V and J calls come from that table; the DNA yielded D and trimming. The sample shows some 8,000 clones, about four fifths of them seen only once. Germline V CDR1 and CDR2: LNHDA, SQIVND (reference sequence). The ends lost 6 bases at V and 6 bases at J; junction bases unmatched: 7. The CDR3 loop spans 13 amino acids. The TCR originated in a human donor in a cohort sampled during active COVID-19. The chain uses TRBV19 and TRBJ1-2, with TRBD1 matching 7 bases. Sequencing used peripheral blood. Here the CDR3 DNA reads TGTGCCAGTAGGTTCAGGGGGAAGGATGGCTACACCTTC. Protein: CASRFRGKDGYTF. The full variable domain, its missing parts supplied by reference TRBV19 and TRBJ1-2, is DGGITQSPKYLFRKEGQNVTLSCEQNLNHDAMYWYRQDPGQGLRLIYYSQIVNDFQKGDIAEGYSVSREKKESFPLTVTSAQKNPTAFYLCASRFRGKDGYTFGSGTRLTVV.